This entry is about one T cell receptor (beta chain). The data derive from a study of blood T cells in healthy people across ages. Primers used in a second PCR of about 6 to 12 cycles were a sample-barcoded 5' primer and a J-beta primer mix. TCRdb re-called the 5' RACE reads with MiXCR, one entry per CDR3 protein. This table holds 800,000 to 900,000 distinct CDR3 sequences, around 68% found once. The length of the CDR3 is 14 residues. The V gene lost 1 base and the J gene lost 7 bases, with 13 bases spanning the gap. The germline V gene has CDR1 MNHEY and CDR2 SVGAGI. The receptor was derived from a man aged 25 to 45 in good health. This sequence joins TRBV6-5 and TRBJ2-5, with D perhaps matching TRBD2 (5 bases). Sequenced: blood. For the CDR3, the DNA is TGTGCCAGCAGTTACTTGGGTAGCGAGGCGACCCAGTACTTC. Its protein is CASSYLGSEATQYF.